This T cell receptor (beta chain) was retrieved from a study of metastatic and nonmetastatic thyroid tumors. TCRdb re-clonotyped the PCR reads via MiXCR. Among about 47,000 clones listed, under 30% were seen once. This clone was observed a handful of times. The V gene's germline CDR1 is KGHDR and CDR2 SFDVKD. The V end lost 4 bases, the J end lost 6 bases, and 11 bases lay between the germline ends. The length of the CDR3 is 13 residues. Before thyroid surgery, none of the patients had received any treatment. The chain employs TRBV24-1 and TRBJ1-2, with a weak D call TRBD1 (5 bases). This receptor was identified in a male donor with papillary thyroid cancer or a benign thyroid nodule (not recorded which). Some clones in this sample may be carry-over from other donors' samples. The specimen sequenced was blood. CDR3 amino acids: CATSETDWDGYTF. In DNA form, the CDR3 reads TGTGCCACCAGTGAGACAGATTGGGATGGCTACACCTTC.